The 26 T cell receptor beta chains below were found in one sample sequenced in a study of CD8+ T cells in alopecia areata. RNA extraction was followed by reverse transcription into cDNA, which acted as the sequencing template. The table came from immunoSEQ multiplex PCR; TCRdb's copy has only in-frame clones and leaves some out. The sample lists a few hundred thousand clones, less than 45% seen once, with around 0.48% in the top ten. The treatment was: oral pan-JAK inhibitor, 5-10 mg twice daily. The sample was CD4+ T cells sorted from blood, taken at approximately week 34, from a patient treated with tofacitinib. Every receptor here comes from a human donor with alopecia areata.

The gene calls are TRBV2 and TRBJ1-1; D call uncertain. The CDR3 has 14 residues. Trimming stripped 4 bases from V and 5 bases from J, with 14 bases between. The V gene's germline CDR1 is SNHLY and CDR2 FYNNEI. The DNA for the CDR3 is TGTGCCAGCAGTGGCACGGACCTGGGGACTGAAGCTTTCTTT. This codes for CASSGTDLGTEAFF.

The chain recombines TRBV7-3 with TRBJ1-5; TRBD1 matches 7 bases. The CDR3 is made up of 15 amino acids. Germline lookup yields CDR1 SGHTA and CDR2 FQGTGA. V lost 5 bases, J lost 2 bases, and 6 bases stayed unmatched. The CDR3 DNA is TGTGCCAGCAGCCAATCCGGGACAGGCAATCAGCCCCAGCATTTT. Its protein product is CASSQSGTGNQPQHF.

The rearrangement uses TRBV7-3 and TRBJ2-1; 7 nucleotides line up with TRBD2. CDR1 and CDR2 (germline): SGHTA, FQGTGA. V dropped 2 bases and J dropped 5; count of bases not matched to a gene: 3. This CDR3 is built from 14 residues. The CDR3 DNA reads TGTGCCAGCAGCTTATCCAGCGGGAACAATGAGCAGTTCTTC. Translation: CASSLSSGNNEQFF.

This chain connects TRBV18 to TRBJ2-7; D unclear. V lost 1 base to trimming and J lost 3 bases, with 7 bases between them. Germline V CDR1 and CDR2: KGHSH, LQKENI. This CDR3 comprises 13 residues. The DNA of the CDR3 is TGTGCCAGCTCACCACTGGCAGGCTACGAGCAGTACTTC. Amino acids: CASSPLAGYEQYF. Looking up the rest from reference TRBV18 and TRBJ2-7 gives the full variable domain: NAGVMQNPRHLVRRRGQEARLRCSPMKGHSHVYWYRQLPEEGLKFMVYLQKENIIDESGMPKERFSAEFPKEGPSILRIQQVVRGDSAAYFCASSPLAGYEQYFGPGTRLTVT.

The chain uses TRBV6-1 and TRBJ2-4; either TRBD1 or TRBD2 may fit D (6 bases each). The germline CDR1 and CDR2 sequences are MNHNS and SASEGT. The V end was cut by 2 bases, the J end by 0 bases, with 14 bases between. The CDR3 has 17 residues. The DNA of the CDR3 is TGTGCCAGCAGTGAAAGGTCGGGGGCCCTAGCCAAAAACATTCAGTACTTC. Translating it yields CASSERSGALAKNIQYF.

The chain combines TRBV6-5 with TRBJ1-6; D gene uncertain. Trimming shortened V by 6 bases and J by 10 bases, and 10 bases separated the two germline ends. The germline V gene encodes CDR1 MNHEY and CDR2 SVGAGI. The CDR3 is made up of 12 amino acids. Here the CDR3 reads CASSPTRSPLHF. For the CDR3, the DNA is TGTGCCAGCAGCCCAACCCGCTCACCCCTCCACTTT.

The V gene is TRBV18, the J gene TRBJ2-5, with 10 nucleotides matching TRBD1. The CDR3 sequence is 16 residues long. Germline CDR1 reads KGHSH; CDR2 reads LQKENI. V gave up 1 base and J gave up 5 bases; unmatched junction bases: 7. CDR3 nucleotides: TGTGCCAGCTCACCACTCCGGGACAGGGGAGGGGAGACCCAGTACTTC. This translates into CASSPLRDRGGETQYF.

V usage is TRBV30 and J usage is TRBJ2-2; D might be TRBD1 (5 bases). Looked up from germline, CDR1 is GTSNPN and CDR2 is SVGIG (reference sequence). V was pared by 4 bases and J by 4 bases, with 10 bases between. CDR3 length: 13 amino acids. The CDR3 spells CAWKDNPTGELFF. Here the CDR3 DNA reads TGTGCCTGGAAGGACAACCCCACCGGGGAGCTGTTTTTT.

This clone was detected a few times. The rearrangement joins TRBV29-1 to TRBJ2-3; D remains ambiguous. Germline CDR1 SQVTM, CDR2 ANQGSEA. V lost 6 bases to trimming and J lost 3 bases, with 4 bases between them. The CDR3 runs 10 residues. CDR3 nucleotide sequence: TGCAGCGTGGGAACAGATACGCAGTATTTT. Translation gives CSVGTDTQYF.

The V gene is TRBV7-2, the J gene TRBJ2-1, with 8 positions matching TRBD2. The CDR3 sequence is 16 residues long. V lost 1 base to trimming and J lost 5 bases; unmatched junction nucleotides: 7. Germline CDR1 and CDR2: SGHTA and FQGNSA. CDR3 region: CASSLGGSGADNEQFF. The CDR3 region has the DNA TGTGCCAGCAGCTTAGGGGGTAGCGGGGCTGACAATGAGCAGTTCTTC.

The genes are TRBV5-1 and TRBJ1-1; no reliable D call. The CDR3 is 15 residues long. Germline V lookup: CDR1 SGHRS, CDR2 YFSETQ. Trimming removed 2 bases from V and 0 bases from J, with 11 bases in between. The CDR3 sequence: CASSFLVILNTEAFF. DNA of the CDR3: TGCGCCAGCAGCTTTCTGGTTATTTTGAACACTGAAGCTTTCTTT.

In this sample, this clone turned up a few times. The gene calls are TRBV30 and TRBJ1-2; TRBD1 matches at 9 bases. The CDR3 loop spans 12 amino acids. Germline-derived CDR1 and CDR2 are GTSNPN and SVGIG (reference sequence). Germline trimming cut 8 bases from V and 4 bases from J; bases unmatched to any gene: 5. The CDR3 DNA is TGTGCCGGGACAGGGCTTCGCTATGGCTACACCTTC. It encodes CAGTGLRYGYTF.

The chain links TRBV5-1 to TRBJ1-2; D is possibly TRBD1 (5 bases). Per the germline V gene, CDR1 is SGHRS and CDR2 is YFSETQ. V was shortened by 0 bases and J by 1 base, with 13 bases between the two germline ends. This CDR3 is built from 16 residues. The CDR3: CASSLGWRQLNYGYTF. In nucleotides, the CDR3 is TGCGCCAGCAGCTTGGGATGGAGACAGCTTAACTATGGCTACACCTTC.

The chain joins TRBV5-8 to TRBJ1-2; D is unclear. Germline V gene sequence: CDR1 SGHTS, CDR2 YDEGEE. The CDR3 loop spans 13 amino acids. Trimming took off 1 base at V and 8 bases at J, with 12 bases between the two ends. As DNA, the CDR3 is TGTGCCAGCAGCTTGAATGGAGGAATAGGCTACACCTTC. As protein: CASSLNGGIGYTF.

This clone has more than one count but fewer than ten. This CDR3 is CASSQFDGGLDNEQFF. The CDR3 coding sequence is TGCGCCAGCAGTCAATTTGACGGGGGGCTCGACAATGAGCAGTTCTTC. The V and J genes are TRBV23-1 and TRBJ2-1, with D possibly matching TRBD2 (7 bases). TRBV23-1 is given ORF status, its function remaining uncertain. The CDR3 has 16 amino acids. V was pared by 1 base and J by 5 bases, with 15 bases between.

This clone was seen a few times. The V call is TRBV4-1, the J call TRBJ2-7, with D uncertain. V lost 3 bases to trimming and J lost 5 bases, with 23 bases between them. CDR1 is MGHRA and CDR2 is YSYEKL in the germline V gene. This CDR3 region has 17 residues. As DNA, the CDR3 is TGCGCCAGCAGCCAGCGCATCGACGGCAGCCGTGGTAACGAGCAGTACTTC. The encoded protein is CASSQRIDGSRGNEQYF.

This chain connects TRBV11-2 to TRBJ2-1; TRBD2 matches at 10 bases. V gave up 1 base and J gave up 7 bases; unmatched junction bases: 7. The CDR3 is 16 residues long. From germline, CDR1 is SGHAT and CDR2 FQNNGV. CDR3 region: CASSLGLAGVRNEQFF. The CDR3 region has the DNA TGTGCCAGCAGCTTAGGCCTAGCGGGGGTTAGGAATGAGCAGTTCTTC.

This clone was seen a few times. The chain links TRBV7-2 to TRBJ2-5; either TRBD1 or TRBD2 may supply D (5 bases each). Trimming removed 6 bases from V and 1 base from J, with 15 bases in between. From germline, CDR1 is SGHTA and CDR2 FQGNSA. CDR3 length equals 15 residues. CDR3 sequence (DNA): TGTGCCAGCAGAGACCGCCGGGGCGGCCAAGAGACCCAGTACTTC. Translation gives CASRDRRGGQETQYF.

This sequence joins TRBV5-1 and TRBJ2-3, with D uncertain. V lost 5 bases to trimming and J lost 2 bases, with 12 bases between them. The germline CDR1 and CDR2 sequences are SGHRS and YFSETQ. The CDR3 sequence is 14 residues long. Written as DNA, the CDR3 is TGCGCCAGCAGGGTCGACGCAAACACAGATACGCAGTATTTT. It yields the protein CASRVDANTDTQYF. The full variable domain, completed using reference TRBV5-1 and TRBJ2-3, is KAGVTQTPRYLIKTRGQQVTLSCSPISGHRSVSWYQQTPGQGLQFLFEYFSETQRNKGNFPGRFSGRQFSNSRSEMNVSTLELGDSALYLCASRVDANTDTQYFGPGTRLTVL.

CDR3 coding DNA: TGTGCCAGCAGCGCAACGGTTTCCACAGATACGCAGTATTTT. It encodes CASSATVSTDTQYF. The chain employs TRBV9 and TRBJ2-3; D remains unclear. Trimming removed 3 bases from V and 2 bases from J, with 10 bases in between. The germline CDR1 and CDR2 sequences are SGDLS and YYNGEE. This CDR3 is 14 amino acids long.

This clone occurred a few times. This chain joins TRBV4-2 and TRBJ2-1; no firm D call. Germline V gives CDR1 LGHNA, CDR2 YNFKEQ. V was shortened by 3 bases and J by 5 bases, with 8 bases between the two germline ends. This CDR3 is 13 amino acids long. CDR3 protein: CASSQPDHNEQFF. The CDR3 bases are TGTGCCAGCAGCCAGCCGGATCACAATGAGCAGTTCTTC.

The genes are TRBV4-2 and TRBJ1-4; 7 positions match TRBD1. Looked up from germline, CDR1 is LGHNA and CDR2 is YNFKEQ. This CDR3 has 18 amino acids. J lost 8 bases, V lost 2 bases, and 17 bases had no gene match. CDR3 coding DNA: TGTGCCAGCAGCCAAACCCCAACAAGACAGGGCCGATGGGAAAAACTGTTTTTT. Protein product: CASSQTPTRQGRWEKLFF.

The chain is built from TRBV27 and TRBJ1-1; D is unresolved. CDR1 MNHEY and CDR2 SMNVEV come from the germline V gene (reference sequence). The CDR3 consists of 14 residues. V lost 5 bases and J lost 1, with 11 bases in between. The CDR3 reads CASSVPGSNTEAFF. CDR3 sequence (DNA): TGTGCCAGCAGTGTCCCAGGATCGAACACTGAAGCTTTCTTT.

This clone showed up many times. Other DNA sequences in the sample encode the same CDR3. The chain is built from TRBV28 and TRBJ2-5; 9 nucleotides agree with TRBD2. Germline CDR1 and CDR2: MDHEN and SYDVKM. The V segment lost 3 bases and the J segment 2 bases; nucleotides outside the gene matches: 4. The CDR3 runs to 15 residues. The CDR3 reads CASSLTSGGQETQYF. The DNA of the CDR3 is TGTGCCAGCAGTTTGACTAGCGGAGGACAAGAGACCCAGTACTTC.

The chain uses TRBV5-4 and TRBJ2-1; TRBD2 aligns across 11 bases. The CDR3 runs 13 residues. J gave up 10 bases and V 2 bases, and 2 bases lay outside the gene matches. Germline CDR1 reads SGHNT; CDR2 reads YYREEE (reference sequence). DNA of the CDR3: TGTGCCAGCAGCTTACTAGCGGGGGACGAGCAGTTCTTC. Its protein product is CASSLLAGDEQFF.

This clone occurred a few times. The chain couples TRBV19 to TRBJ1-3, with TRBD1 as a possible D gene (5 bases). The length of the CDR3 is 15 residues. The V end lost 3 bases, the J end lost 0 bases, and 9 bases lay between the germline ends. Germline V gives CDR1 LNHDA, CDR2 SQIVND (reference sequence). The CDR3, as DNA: TGTGCCAGTAGTATGGGACGGGACTCTGGAAACACCATATATTTT. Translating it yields CASSMGRDSGNTIYF. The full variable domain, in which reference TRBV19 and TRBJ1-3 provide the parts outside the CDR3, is DGGITQSPKYLFRKEGQNVTLSCEQNLNHDAMYWYRQDPGQGLRLIYYSQIVNDFQKGDIAEGYSVSREKKESFPLTVTSAQKNPTAFYLCASSMGRDSGNTIYFGEGSWLTVV.